The T cell receptor beta chain under discussion was sequenced for a study of siplizumab effects on memory and regulatory T cells. Study results and limitations: Proliferating clones, CD4+ or CD8+, lacked an assignable naive or memory phenotype in roughly 80-97% of cases. Significantly reduced by siplizumab was the cumulative frequency of alloreactive sequences, namely those traceable to unstimulated CD4+ memory cells. Poor capture below about 10^-5 frequency left most alloreactive clones unmapped to unstimulated subsets. Naive T cells looked more diverse than memory cells, and they looked like major contributors to the alloresponse.

The protocol was immunoSEQ multiplex PCR, while the TCRdb copy is restricted to in-frame clones and leaves out a portion. The sample holds about 69,000 clones, 80% to 90% seen once. Turning to this clone: Its antigen is not known.

The TCR was taken from a human donor in good health. The sequencing input was Tregs sorted from blood.

CDR3 sequence: CASRPRTGRGNTEAFF. The DNA of the CDR3 is TGTGCCAGCAGACCCAGGACAGGGAGGGGGAACACTGAAGCTTTCTTT. J is TRBJ1-1 and V is TRBV27, with 8 bases matching TRBD1. The germline V gene encodes CDR1 MNHEY and CDR2 SMNVEV (reference sequence). The V gene end was trimmed by 6 bases and the J gene end by 1 base; junction bases not matched to a gene: 10. This CDR3 spans 16 amino acids.